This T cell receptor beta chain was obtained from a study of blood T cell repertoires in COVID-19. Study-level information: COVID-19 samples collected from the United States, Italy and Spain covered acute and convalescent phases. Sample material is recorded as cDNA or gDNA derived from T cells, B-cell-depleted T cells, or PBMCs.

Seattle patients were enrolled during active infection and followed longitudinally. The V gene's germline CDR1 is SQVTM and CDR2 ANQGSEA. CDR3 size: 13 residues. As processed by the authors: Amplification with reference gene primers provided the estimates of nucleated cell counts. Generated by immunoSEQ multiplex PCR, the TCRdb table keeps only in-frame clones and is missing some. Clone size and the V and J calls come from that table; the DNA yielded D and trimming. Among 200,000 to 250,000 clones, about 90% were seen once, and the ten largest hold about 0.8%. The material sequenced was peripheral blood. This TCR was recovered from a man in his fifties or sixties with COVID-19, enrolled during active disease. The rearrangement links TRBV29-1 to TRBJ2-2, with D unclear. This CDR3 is CSVGPLNTGELFF. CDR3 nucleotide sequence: TGCAGTGTGGGCCCATTGAACACCGGGGAGCTGTTTTTT.